This TCR beta chain was captured by sequencing in a study of blood T cell repertoires in COVID-19. Measured with immunoSEQ multiplex PCR; TCRdb has only the in-frame clones, and not every one. Among about 25,000 clones, around 85% were seen once, and the ten largest hold approximately 9.5%. From germline, CDR1 is MDHEN and CDR2 SYDVKM. Trimming removed 3 bases at V and 4 bases at J, with 7 bases between. The CDR3 spans 13 residues. This clone was found once. The source of this sequence is a human donor with active COVID-19. The donor label of this sample is uncertain. The sequenced material came from peripheral blood. The chain has TRBV28 and TRBJ1-5; D call uncertain. The CDR3 nucleotides are TGTGCCAGCAGTTTTAGCGTAAATCAGCCCCAGCATTTT. Amino acid sequence: CASSFSVNQPQHF.